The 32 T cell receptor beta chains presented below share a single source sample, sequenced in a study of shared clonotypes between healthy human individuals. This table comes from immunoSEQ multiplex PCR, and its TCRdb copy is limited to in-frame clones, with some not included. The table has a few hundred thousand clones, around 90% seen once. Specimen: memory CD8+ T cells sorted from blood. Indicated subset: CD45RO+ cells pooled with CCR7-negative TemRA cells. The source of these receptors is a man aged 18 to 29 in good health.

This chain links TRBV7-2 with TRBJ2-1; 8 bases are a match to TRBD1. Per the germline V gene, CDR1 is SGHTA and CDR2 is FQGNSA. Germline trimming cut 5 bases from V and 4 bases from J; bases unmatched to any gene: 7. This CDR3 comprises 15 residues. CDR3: CASSLGQGLYNEQFF. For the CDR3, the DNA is TGTGCCAGCAGCCTCGGACAGGGACTTTACAATGAGCAGTTCTTC.

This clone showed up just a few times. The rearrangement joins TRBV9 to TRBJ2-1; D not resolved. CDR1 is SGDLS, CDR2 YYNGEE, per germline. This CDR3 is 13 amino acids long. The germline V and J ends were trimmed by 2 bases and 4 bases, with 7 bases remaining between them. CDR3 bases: TGTGCCAGCAGCGTGGGTACTTACAATGAGCAGTTCTTC. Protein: CASSVGTYNEQFF.

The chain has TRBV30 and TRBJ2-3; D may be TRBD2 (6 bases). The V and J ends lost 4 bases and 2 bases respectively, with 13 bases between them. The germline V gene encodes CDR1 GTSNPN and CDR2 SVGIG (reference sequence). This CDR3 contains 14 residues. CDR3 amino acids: CAWNPSAPTDTQYF. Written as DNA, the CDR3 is TGTGCCTGGAACCCTAGCGCTCCCACAGATACGCAGTATTTT. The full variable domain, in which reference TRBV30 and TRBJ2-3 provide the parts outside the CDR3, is SQTIHQWPATLVQPVGSPLSLECTVEGTSNPNLYWYRQAAGRGLQLLFYSVGIGQISSEVPQNLSASRPQDRQFILSSKKLLLSDSGFYLCAWNPSAPTDTQYFGPGTRLTVL.

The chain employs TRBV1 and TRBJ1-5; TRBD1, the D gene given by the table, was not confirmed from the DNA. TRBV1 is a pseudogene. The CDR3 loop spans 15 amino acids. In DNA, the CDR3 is TGCACCAGCAGAACCGGACAGGGGAGAATACAGCCCCAGCATTTT. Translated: CTSRTGQGRIQPQHF.

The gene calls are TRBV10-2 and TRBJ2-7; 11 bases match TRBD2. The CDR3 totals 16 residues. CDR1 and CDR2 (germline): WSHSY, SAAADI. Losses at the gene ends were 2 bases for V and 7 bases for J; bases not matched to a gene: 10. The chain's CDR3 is CASSEPTGTSGLEQYF. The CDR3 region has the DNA TGCGCCAGCAGTGAGCCAACCGGGACTAGCGGTTTGGAGCAGTACTTC.

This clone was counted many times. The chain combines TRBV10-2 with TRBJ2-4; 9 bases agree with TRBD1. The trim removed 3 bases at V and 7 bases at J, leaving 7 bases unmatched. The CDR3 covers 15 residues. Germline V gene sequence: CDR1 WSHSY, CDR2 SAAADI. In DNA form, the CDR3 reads TGCGCCAGCAGTGACCGGACAGGGGCCGCCAACATTCAGTACTTC. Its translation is CASSDRTGAANIQYF.

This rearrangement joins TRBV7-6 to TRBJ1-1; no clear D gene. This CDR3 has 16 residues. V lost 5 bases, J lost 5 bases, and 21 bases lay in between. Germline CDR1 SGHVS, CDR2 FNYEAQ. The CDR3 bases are TGTGCCAGCAGCCCGGCCCCACCCAAGCCTGGGACTGAAGCTTTCTTT. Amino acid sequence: CASSPAPPKPGTEAFF. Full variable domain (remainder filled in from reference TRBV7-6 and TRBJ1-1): GAGVSQSPRYKVTKRGQDVALRCDPISGHVSLYWYRQALGQGPEFLTYFNYEAQQDKSGLPNDRFSAERPEGSISTLTIQRTEQRDSAMYRCASSPAPPKPGTEAFFGQGTRLTVV.

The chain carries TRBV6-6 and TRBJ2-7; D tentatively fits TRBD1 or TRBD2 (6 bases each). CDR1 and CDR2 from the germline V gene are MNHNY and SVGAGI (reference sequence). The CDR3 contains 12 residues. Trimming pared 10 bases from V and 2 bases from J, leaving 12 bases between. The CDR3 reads CATTGGAYEQYF. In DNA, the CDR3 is TGTGCCACCACCGGGGGCGCCTACGAGCAGTACTTC.

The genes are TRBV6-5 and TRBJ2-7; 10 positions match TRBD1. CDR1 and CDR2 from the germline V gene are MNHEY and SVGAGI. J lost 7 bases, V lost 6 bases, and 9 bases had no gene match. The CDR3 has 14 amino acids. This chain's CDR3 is CASRAGTGVREQYF. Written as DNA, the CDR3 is TGTGCCAGCAGGGCCGGGACAGGGGTCCGTGAGCAGTACTTC.

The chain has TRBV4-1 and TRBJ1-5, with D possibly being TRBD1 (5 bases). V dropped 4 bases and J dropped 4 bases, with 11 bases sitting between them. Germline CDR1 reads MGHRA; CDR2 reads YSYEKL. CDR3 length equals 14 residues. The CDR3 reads CASSLVGGNQPQHF. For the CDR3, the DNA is TGCGCCAGCAGCCTCGTGGGGGGGAATCAGCCCCAGCATTTT.

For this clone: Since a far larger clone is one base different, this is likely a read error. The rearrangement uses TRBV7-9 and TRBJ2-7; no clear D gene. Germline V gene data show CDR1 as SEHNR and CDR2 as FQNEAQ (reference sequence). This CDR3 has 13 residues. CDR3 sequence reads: CVSSLDPNYEQYF. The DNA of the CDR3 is TGTGTCAGCAGCTTAGACCCAAACTACGAGCAGTACTTC.

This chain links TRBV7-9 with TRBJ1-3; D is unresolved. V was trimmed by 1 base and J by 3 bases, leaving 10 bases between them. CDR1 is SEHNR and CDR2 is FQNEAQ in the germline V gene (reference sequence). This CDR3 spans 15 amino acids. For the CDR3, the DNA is TGTGCCAGCAGCTTAGATTTTGATGGTGGAAACACCATATATTTT. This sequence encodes CASSLDFDGGNTIYF.

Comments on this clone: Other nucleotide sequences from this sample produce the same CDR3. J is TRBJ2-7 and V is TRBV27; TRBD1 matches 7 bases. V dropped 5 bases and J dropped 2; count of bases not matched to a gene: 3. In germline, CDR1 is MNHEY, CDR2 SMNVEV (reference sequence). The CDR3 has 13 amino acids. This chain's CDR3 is CASSLQGAYEQYF. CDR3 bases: TGTGCCAGCAGTCTGCAGGGGGCCTACGAGCAGTACTTC.

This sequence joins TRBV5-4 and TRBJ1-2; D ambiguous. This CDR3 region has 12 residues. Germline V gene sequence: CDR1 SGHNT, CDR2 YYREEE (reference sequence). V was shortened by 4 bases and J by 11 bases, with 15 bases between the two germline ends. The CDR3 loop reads CASSAYSIGYTF. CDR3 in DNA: TGTGCCAGCAGCGCCTACAGTATCGGGTACACCTTC.

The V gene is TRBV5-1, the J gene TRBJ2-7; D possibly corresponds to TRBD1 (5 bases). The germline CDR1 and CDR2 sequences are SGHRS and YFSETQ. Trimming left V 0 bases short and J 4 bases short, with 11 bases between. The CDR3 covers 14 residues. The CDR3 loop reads CASSLAQGWYEQYF. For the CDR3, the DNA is TGCGCCAGCAGCTTGGCCCAGGGTTGGTACGAGCAGTACTTC.

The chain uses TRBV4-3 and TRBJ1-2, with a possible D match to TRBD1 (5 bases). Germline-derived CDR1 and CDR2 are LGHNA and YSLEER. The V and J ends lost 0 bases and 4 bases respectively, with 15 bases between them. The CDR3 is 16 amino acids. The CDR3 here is CASSQDAAGMGYGYTF. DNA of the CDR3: TGCGCCAGCAGCCAAGATGCGGCAGGGATGGGCTATGGCTACACCTTC.

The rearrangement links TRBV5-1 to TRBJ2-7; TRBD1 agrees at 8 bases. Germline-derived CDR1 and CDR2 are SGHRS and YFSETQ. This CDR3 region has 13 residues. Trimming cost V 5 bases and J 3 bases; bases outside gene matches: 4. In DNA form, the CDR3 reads TGCGCCAGCAGGGACAGGGTGGGCTACGAGCAGTACTTC. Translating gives CASRDRVGYEQYF. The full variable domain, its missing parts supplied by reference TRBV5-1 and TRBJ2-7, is KAGVTQTPRYLIKTRGQQVTLSCSPISGHRSVSWYQQTPGQGLQFLFEYFSETQRNKGNFPGRFSGRQFSNSRSEMNVSTLELGDSALYLCASRDRVGYEQYFGPGTRLTVT.

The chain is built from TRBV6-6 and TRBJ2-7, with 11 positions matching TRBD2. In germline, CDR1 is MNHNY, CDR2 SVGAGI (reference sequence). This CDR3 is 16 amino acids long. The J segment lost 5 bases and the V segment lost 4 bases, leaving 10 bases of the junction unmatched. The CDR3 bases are TGTGCCAGCAGTTGGGAGGGACTAGCGGATCTTGACGAGCAGTACTTC. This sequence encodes CASSWEGLADLDEQYF.

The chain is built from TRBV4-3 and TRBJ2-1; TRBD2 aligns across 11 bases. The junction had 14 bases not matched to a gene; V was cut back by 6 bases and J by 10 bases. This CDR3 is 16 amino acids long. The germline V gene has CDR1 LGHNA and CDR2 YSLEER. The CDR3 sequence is CASSTSAGLAGQEQFF. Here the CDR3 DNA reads TGCGCCAGCAGTACATCGGCTGGACTAGCGGGTCAAGAGCAGTTCTTC.

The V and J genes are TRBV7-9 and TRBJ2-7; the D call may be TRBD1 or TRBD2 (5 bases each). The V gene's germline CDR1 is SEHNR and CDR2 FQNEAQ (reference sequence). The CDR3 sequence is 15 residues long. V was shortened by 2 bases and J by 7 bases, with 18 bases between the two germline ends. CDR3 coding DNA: TGTGCCAGCAGCTTATACGATTGGGGGAATGGGGAGCAGTACTTC. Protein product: CASSLYDWGNGEQYF.

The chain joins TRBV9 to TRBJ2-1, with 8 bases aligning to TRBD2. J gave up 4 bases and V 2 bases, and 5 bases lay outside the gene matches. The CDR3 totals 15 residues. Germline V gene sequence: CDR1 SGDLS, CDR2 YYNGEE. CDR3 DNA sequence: TGTGCCAGCAGCGTGTCCGGGAGGGAGTACAATGAGCAGTTCTTC. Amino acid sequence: CASSVSGREYNEQFF.

The CDR3 bases are TGTGCCAGTAGCCTCCCAGGGGGTATGGGAAACATTCAGTACTTC. This sequence encodes CASSLPGGMGNIQYF. The rearrangement joins TRBV19 to TRBJ2-4, with TRBD1 matching 7 bases. The CDR3 contains 15 residues. The germline V gene has CDR1 LNHDA and CDR2 SQIVND (reference sequence). J gave up 6 bases and V 6 bases, and 11 bases lay outside the gene matches.

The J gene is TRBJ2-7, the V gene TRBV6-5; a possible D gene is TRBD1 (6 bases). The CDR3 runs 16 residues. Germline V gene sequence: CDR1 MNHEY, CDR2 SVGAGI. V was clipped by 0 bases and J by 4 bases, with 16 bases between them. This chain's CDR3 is CASSYSRLGALYEQYF. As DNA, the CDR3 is TGTGCCAGCAGTTACTCAAGACTGGGGGCCCTTTACGAGCAGTACTTC.

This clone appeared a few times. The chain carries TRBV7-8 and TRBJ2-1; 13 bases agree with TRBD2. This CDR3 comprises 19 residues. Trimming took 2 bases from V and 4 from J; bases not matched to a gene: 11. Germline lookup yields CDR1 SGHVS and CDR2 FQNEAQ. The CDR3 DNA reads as TGTGCCAGCAGCTTAAGAAGTACTGGACTAGCGGGGGTGTACAATGAGCAGTTCTTC. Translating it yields CASSLRSTGLAGVYNEQFF.

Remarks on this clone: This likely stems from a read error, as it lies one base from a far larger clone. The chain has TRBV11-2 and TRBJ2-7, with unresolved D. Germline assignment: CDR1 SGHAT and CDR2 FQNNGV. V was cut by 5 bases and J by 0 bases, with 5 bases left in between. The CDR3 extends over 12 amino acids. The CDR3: CASSPDSYEQYF. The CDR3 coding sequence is TGTGCCAGCAGCCCCGACTCCTACGAGCAGTACTTC.

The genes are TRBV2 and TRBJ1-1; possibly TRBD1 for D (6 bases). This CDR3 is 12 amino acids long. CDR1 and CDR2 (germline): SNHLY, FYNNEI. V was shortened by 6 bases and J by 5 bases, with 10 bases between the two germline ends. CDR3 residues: CASRQGGTEAFF. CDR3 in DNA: TGTGCCAGCAGACAGGGAGGAACTGAAGCTTTCTTT.

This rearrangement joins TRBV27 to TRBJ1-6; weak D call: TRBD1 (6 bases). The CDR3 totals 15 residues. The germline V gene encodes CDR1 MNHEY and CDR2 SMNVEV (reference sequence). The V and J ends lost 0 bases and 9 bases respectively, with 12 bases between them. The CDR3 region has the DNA TGTGCCAGCAGTTTATCGGGCAGGGGAGGTTCACCCCTCCACTTT. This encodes CASSLSGRGGSPLHF.

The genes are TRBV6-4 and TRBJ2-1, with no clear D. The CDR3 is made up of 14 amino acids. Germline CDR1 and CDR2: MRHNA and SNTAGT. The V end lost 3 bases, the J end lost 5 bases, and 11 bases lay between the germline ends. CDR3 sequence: CASSESYSNNEQFF. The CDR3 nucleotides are TGTGCCAGCAGTGAGTCCTACAGTAACAATGAGCAGTTCTTC.

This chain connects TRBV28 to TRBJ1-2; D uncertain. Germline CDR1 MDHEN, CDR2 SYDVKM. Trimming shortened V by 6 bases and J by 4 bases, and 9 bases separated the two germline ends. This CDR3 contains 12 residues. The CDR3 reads CASSGPVYGYTF. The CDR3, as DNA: TGTGCCAGCAGCGGACCGGTCTATGGCTACACCTTC.

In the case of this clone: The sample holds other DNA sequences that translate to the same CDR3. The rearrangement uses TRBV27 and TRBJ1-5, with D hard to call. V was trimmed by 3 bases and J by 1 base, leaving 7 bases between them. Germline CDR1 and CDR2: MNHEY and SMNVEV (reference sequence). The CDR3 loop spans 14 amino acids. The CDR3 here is CASSLIGSNQPQHF. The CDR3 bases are TGTGCCAGCAGTTTGATTGGGAGCAATCAGCCCCAGCATTTT.

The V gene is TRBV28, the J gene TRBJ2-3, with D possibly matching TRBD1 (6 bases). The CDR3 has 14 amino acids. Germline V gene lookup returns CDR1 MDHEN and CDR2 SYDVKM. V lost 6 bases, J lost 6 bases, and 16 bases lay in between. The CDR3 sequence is CASSLNRVADTQYF. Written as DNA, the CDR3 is TGTGCCAGCAGCCTAAACAGGGTAGCGGATACGCAGTATTTT.

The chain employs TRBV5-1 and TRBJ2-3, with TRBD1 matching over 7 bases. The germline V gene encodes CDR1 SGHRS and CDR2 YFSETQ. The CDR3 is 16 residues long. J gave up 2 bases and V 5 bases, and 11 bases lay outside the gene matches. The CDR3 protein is CASRRTGDTSTDTQYF. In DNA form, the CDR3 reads TGCGCCAGCAGACGGACAGGCGACACTTCCACAGATACGCAGTATTTT.